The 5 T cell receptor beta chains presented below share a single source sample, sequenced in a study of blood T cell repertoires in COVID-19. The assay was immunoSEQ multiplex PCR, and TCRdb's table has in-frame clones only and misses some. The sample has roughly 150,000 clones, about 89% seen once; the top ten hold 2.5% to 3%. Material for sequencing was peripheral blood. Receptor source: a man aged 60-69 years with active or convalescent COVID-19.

CDR3 sequence: CSGTGLTGETQYF. The CDR3 bases are TGCAGCGGCACAGGGTTGACGGGGGAGACCCAGTACTTC. V and J are TRBV29-1 and TRBJ2-5, with D possibly matching TRBD1 (6 bases). This CDR3 contains 13 residues. CDR1 is SQVTM and CDR2 is ANQGSEA in the germline V gene. Trimming removed 7 bases from V and 5 bases from J, with 17 bases in between.

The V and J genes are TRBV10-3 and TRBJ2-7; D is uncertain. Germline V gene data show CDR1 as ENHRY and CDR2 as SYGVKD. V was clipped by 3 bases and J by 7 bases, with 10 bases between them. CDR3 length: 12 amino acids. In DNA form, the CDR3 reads TGTGCCATCAGTGACCCGTCGCGAGAGCAGTACTTC. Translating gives CAISDPSREQYF.

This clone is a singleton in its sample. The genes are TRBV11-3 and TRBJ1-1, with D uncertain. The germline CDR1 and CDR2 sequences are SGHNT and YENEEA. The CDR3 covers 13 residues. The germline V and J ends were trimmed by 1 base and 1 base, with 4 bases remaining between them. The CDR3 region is CASSLGQNTEAFF. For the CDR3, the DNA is TGTGCCAGCAGCTTAGGGCAGAACACTGAAGCTTTCTTT.

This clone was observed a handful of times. CDR3 residues: CASKDPAGGNQPQHF. The CDR3 DNA sequence: TGTGCCAGTAAAGACCCGGCGGGGGGCAATCAGCCCCAGCATTTT. The gene calls are TRBV19 and TRBJ1-5, with a possible D match to TRBD1 (5 bases). Germline-derived CDR1 and CDR2 are LNHDA and SQIVND (reference sequence). The CDR3 extends over 15 amino acids. V was pared by 7 bases and J by 2 bases, with 15 bases between.

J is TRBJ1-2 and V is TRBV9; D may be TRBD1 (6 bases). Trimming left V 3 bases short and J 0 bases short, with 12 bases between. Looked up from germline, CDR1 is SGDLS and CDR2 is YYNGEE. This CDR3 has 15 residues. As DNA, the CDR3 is TGTGCCAGCAGCGAGCAGGACAGAGCTAACTATGGCTACACCTTC. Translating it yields CASSEQDRANYGYTF.